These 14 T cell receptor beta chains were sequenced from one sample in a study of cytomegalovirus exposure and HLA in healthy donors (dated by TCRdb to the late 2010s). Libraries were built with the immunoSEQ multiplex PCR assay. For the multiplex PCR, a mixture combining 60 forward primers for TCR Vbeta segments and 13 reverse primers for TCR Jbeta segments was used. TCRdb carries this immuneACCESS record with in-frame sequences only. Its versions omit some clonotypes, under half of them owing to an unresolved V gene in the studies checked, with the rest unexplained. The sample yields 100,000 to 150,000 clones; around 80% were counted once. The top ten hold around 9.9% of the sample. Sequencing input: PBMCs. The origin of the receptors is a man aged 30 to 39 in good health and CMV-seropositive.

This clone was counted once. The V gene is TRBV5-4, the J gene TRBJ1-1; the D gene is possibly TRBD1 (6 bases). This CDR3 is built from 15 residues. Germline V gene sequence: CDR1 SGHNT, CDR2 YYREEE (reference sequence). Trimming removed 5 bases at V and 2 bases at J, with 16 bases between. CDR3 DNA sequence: TGTGCCAGCAGTTTAACAACAGGGCTCAACACTGAAGCTTTCTTT. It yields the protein CASSLTTGLNTEAFF.

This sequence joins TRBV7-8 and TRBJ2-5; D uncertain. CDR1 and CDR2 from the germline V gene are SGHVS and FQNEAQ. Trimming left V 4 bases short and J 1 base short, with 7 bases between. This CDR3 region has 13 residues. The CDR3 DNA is TGTGCCAGCAGCTCCCCCGGCCAAGAGACCCAGTACTTC. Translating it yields CASSSPGQETQYF.

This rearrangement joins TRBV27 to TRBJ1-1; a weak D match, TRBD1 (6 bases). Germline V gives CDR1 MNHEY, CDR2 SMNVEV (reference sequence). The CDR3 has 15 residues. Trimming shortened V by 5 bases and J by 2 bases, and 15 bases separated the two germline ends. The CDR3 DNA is TGTGCCAGCAGTATTACAGGGAACCTTAACACTGAAGCTTTCTTT. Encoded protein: CASSITGNLNTEAFF.

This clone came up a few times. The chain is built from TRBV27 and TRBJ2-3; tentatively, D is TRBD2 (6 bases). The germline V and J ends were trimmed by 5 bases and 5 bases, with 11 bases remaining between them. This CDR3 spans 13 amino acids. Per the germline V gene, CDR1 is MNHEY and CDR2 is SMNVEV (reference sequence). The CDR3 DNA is TGTGCCAGCAGTGCCCCGCGGGGAGATACGCAGTATTTT. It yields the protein CASSAPRGDTQYF.

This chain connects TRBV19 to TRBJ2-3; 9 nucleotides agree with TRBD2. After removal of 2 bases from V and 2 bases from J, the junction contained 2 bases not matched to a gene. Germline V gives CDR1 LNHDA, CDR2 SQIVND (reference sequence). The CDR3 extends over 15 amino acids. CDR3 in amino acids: CASSILAGNTDTQYF. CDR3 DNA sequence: TGTGCCAGTAGTATACTAGCGGGGAACACAGATACGCAGTATTTT.

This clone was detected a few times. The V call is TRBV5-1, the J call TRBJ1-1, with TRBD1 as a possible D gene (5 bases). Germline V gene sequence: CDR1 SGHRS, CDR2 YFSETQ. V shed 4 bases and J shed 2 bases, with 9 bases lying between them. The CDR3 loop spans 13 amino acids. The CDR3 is CASSVDSNTEAFF. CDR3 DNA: TGCGCCAGCAGCGTCGACAGTAACACTGAAGCTTTCTTT.

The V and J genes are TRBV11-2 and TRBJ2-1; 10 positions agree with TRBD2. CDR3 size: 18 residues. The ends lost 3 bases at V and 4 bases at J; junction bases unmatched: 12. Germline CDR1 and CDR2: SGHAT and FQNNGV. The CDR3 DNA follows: TGTGCCAGCAGCTTGGCCAGGGGAGGACTAGCGGTATACAATGAGCAGTTCTTC. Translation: CASSLARGGLAVYNEQFF.

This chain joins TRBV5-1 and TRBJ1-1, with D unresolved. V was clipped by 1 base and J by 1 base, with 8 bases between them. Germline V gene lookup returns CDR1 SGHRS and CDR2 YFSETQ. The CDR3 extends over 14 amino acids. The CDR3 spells CASSLSLKNTEAFF. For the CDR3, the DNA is TGCGCCAGCAGCTTGAGTCTAAAGAACACTGAAGCTTTCTTT.

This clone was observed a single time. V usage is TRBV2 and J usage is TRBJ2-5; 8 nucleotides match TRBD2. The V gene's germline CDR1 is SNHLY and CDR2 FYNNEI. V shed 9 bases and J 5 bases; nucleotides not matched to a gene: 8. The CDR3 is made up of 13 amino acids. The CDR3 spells CARGSLAVETQYF. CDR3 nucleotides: TGTGCCAGAGGATCACTAGCGGTGGAGACCCAGTACTTC. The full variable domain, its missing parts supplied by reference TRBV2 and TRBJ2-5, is EPEVTQTPSHQVTQMGQEVILRCVPISNHLYFYWYRQILGQKVEFLVSFYNNEISEKSEIFDDQFSVERPDGSNFTLKIRSTKLEDSAMYFCARGSLAVETQYFGPGTRLLVL.

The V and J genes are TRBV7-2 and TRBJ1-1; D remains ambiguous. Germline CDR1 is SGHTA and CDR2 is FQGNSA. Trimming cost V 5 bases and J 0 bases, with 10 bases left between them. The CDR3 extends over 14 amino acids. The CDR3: CASSPGRMNTEAFF. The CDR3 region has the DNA TGTGCCAGCAGCCCAGGCCGTATGAACACTGAAGCTTTCTTT.

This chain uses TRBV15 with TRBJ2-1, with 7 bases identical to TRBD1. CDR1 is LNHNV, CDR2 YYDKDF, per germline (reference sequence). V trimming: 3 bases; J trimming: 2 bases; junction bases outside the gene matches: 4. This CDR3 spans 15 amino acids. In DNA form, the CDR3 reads TGTGCCACCAGCAGGGGACAGCCCGCCTACAATGAGCAGTTCTTC. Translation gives CATSRGQPAYNEQFF.

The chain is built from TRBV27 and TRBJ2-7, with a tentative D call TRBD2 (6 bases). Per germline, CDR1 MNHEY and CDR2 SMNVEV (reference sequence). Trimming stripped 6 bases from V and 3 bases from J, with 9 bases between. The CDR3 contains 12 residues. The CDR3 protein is CASRKEGYEQYF. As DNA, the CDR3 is TGTGCCAGCAGAAAGGAGGGCTACGAGCAGTACTTC.

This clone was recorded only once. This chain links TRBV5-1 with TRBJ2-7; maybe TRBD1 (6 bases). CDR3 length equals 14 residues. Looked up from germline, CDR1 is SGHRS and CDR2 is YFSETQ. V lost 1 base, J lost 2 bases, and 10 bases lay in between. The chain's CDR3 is CASSLLGGTYEQYF. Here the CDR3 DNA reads TGCGCCAGCAGCTTGTTAGGGGGAACCTACGAGCAGTACTTC.

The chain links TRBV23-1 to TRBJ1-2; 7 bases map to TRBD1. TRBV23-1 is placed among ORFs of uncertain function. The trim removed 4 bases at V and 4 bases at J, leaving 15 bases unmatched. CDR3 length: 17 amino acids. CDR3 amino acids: CASSPRGAGGLFYGYTF. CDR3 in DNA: TGCGCCAGCAGTCCCCGCGGGGCAGGGGGGTTGTTCTATGGCTACACCTTC.